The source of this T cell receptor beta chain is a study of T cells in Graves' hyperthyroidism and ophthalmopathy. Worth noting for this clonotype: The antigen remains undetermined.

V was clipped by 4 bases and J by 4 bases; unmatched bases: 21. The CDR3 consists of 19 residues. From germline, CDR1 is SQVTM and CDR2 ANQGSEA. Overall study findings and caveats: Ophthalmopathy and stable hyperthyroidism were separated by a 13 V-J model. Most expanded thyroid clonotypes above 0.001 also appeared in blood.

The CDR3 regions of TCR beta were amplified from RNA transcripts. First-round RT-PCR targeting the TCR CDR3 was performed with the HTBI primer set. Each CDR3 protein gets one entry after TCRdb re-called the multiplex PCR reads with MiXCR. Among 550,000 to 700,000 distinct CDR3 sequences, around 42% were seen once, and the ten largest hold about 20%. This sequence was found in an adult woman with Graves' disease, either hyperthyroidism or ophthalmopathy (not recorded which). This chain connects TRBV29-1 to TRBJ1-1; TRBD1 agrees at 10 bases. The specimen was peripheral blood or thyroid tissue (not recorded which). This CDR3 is CSVAVMTGTGVTSGTEAFF. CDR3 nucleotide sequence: TGCAGCGTTGCCGTCATGACCGGGACAGGGGTTACTTCGGGCACTGAAGCTTTCTTT.